These 3 T cell receptor beta chains were sequenced from one sample in a study of quantifying T cell responses using KT2 cells. In the study overall: cDNA was made from DNase-treated RNA using alpha and beta constant primers.

Each cDNA got a UMI-containing oligo ligated at its 3' end. The first PCR ran 4 to 5 cycles with an equimolar RC1.1 and RC1.2 beta primer mix. TCRdb fed the UMI-ligation and nested PCR reads into MiXCR, producing one record per CDR3 protein. The profile shows approximately 43,000 distinct CDR3 sequences, about 18% of them singletons. The sample consisted of PBMCs spiked with cells of the T cell clone KT2. The source is a human donor.

This chain joins TRBV15 and TRBJ1-2; perhaps TRBD1 as D (6 bases). CDR3 length equals 15 residues. Deletions cut 8 bases from V and 3 bases from J, with 19 bases between. Germline V lookup: CDR1 LNHNV, CDR2 YYDKDF (reference sequence). CDR3 sequence (DNA): TGTGCCACCGGGGCAAGAACAGGGCTTGACTATGGCTACACCTTC. It translates to CATGARTGLDYGYTF.

This clonotype was seen repeatedly, ten times or more. The CDR3 DNA reads TGTGCCAGCAGCGCAAACCCGGGACTCTCCCTATTATCGTACAATGAGCAGTTCTTC. Its translation is CASSANPGLSLLSYNEQFF. V gene TRBV5-6 combines with J gene TRBJ2-1; weak D call: TRBD2 (6 bases). This CDR3 region has 19 residues. Trimming took 4 bases from V and 4 from J, leaving 27 bases between them. Germline CDR1 is SGHDT and CDR2 is YYEEEE.

The chain joins TRBV2 to TRBJ2-7; TRBD1 agrees at 9 bases. CDR1 is SNHLY and CDR2 is FYNNEI in the germline V gene. V shed 3 bases, J shed 5 bases, and the junction held 5 bases outside the gene matches. The CDR3 extends over 14 amino acids. For the CDR3, the DNA is TGTGCCAGCAGTGACCGGGACAGGGCCCACGAGCAGTACTTC. It encodes CASSDRDRAHEQYF.